These 28 T cell receptor beta chains came from one sample sequenced in a study of blood T cell repertoires in COVID-19. Sequencing was performed with immunoSEQ multiplex PCR; in TCRdb, only in-frame clones are kept and a portion is missing. The sample consists of roughly 160,000 clones, about 82% of them appearing once. The sample taken for sequencing was peripheral blood. All receptors come from an elderly woman with COVID-19, enrolled during active disease.

Worth noting for this clone: The sample contains more than one DNA sequence encoding this CDR3. The rearrangement uses TRBV5-1 and TRBJ2-2; 7 bases fit TRBD1. CDR1 and CDR2 (germline): SGHRS, YFSETQ. With V trimmed by 4 bases and J by 2 bases, 5 bases remained unmatched. The CDR3 loop spans 15 amino acids. The CDR3 DNA is TGCGCCAGCAGCCCGGACAGGCCCAACACCGGGGAGCTGTTTTTT. Its translation is CASSPDRPNTGELFF.

The chain links TRBV9 to TRBJ2-3, with D tentatively TRBD2 (5 bases). The CDR3 is 15 residues long. The V gene's germline CDR1 is SGDLS and CDR2 YYNGEE. Between the trimmed V and J ends, which lost 7 bases and 7 bases, there was a span of 22 bases. The CDR3 here is CASAGGERSMYTQYF. CDR3 bases: TGTGCCAGCGCGGGTGGGGAGCGGTCCATGTATACGCAGTATTTT.

The gene calls are TRBV27 and TRBJ2-7, with D tentatively TRBD2 (5 bases). CDR1 and CDR2 from the germline V gene are MNHEY and SMNVEV (reference sequence). With 7 bases removed from V and 1 base from J, the gap between germline ends came to 14 bases. The CDR3 is 14 residues long. CDR3 bases: TGTGCCAGCAAACCCCCCGGGAATTCCTACGAGCAGTACTTC. Protein: CASKPPGNSYEQYF.

The genes are TRBV5-1 and TRBJ1-4; TRBD1 aligns across 8 bases. Losses at the gene ends were 4 bases for V and 8 bases for J; bases not matched to a gene: 7. The CDR3 length is 14 residues. Germline V gene lookup returns CDR1 SGHRS and CDR2 YFSETQ. DNA for the CDR3: TGCGCCAGCAGCACGACAGGGGAAGGGGAAAAACTGTTTTTT. It is translated as CASSTTGEGEKLFF.

The J gene is TRBJ1-2, the V gene TRBV9; D is possibly TRBD1 (5 bases). Per germline, CDR1 SGDLS and CDR2 YYNGEE. The CDR3 extends over 15 amino acids. The ends were cut back, 2 bases at V and 3 bases at J, with 14 bases in the middle. The CDR3: CASSVRWGVDYGYTF. DNA for the CDR3: TGTGCCAGCAGCGTTCGCTGGGGGGTAGACTATGGCTACACCTTC. The full variable domain, rest sourced from reference TRBV9 and TRBJ1-2, is DSGVTQTPKHLITATGQRVTLRCSPRSGDLSVYWYQQSLDQGLQFLIQYYNGEERAKGNILERFSAQQFPDLHSELNLSSLELGDSALYFCASSVRWGVDYGYTFGSGTRLTVV.

This clone appeared once. CDR3 bases: TGTGCCAGCAGTGAAGCGCGGCTACCCGTTAATAATTCACCCCTCCACTTT. Protein product: CASSEARLPVNNSPLHF. The chain employs TRBV6-1 and TRBJ1-6; no reliable D call. Trimming removed 0 bases at V and 5 bases at J, with 14 bases between. The CDR3 is 17 amino acids. Germline lookup yields CDR1 MNHNS and CDR2 SASEGT.

The rearrangement links TRBV29-1 to TRBJ1-2; D unclear. CDR3 length: 13 residues. V dropped 5 bases and J dropped 7 bases, with 17 bases sitting between them. Germline CDR1 SQVTM, CDR2 ANQGSEA. This CDR3 reads CSVRGYKISGYTF. CDR3 DNA sequence: TGCAGCGTTCGGGGTTACAAGATCTCTGGCTACACCTTC.

The V and J genes are TRBV28 and TRBJ2-7; 12 bases align to TRBD2. The germline CDR1 and CDR2 sequences are MDHEN and SYDVKM. J gave up 5 bases and V 6 bases, and 5 bases lay outside the gene matches. This CDR3 spans 14 amino acids. DNA for the CDR3: TGTGCCAGCAGCCCTAGCGGGAGGGAAGACGAGCAGTACTTC. The encoded protein is CASSPSGREDEQYF.

This chain uses TRBV10-3 with TRBJ1-5, with D hard to call. Germline CDR1 reads ENHRY; CDR2 reads SYGVKD. The CDR3 is 12 residues long. Trimming pared 0 bases from V and 7 bases from J, leaving 4 bases between. The chain's CDR3 is CAISESRQPQHF. The CDR3 bases are TGTGCCATCAGTGAGTCTCGGCAGCCCCAGCATTTT.

This clone came up a few times. The J gene is TRBJ1-2, the V gene TRBV28; D perhaps matches TRBD1 (6 bases). CDR1 is MDHEN and CDR2 is SYDVKM in the germline V gene. This CDR3 comprises 13 residues. V was clipped by 5 bases and J by 5 bases, with 12 bases between them. Here the CDR3 reads CASSPGQRYGYTF. CDR3 nucleotide sequence: TGTGCCAGCAGTCCAGGACAGCGTTATGGCTACACCTTC.

J is TRBJ1-2 and V is TRBV2, with a possible D match to TRBD1 (5 bases). The CDR3 length is 14 residues. Trimming stripped 7 bases from V and 3 bases from J, with 15 bases between. Germline CDR1 is SNHLY and CDR2 is FYNNEI. The DNA of the CDR3 is TGTGCCAGCAACCGCGGGGGGTTCGACTATGGCTACACCTTC. Residues: CASNRGGFDYGYTF.

The rearrangement uses TRBV19 and TRBJ2-1; 15 bases map to TRBD2. There are 16 residues in the CDR3. CDR1 and CDR2 (germline): LNHDA, SQIVND (reference sequence). The trim removed 6 bases at V and 8 bases at J, leaving 8 bases unmatched. The CDR3 here is CASSPGLAGGGDEQFF. The CDR3 DNA is TGTGCCAGTAGCCCGGGACTAGCGGGAGGTGGGGATGAGCAGTTCTTC.

The chain joins TRBV18 to TRBJ1-2; D not resolved. The CDR3 spans 13 residues. With 1 base removed from V and 5 bases from J, the gap between germline ends came to 8 bases. CDR1 KGHSH and CDR2 LQKENI come from the germline V gene. In nucleotides, the CDR3 is TGTGCCAGCTCACCACGAGGGAATTATGGCTACACCTTC. This translates into CASSPRGNYGYTF.

V usage is TRBV28 and J usage is TRBJ2-7, with 7 bases that match TRBD1. Germline CDR1 MDHEN, CDR2 SYDVKM. Germline trimming cut 4 bases from V and 1 base from J; bases unmatched to any gene: 7. This CDR3 contains 15 residues. The CDR3 nucleotides are TGTGCCAGCAGTTCCCCCGGACAGGTTTCCTACGAGCAGTACTTC. As protein: CASSSPGQVSYEQYF.

This chain connects TRBV6-1 to TRBJ1-2; 8 positions agree with TRBD1. This CDR3 spans 13 amino acids. Germline CDR1 and CDR2: MNHNS and SASEGT. The junction had 4 bases not matched to a gene; V was cut back by 3 bases and J by 7 bases. The CDR3 DNA is TGTGCCAGCAGTGAGTCCAGGGGGCTTGGCTACACCTTC. As protein: CASSESRGLGYTF.

J is TRBJ1-1 and V is TRBV7-9; D perhaps matches TRBD1 (6 bases). Trimming left V 5 bases short and J 4 bases short, with 17 bases between. CDR3 length: 15 residues. From germline, CDR1 is SEHNR and CDR2 FQNEAQ (reference sequence). The DNA for the CDR3 is TGTGCCAGCAGCCCGTTCCTTGACAGGTCCACTGAAGCTTTCTTT. This sequence encodes CASSPFLDRSTEAFF.

The gene calls are TRBV2 and TRBJ2-6; D remains unclear. The CDR3 is made up of 14 amino acids. V gave up 8 bases and J gave up 1 base, with 9 bases separating them. The germline V gene has CDR1 SNHLY and CDR2 FYNNEI. The CDR3 protein is CASVYQSGANVLTF. DNA for the CDR3: TGTGCCAGCGTTTATCAGTCTGGGGCCAACGTCCTGACTTTC. Full variable domain (rest looked up from reference TRBV2 and TRBJ2-6): EPEVTQTPSHQVTQMGQEVILRCVPISNHLYFYWYRQILGQKVEFLVSFYNNEISEKSEIFDDQFSVERPDGSNFTLKIRSTKLEDSAMYFCASVYQSGANVLTFGAGSRLTVL.

The V call is TRBV11-3, the J call TRBJ2-4; D might be TRBD2 (6 bases). Germline V lookup: CDR1 SGHNT, CDR2 YENEEA. The CDR3 has 13 residues. The germline V and J ends were trimmed by 3 bases and 8 bases, with 11 bases remaining between them. The CDR3 here is CASSFTGSHIQYF. The CDR3 DNA is TGTGCCAGCAGCTTTACCGGGAGCCACATTCAGTACTTC.

This chain uses TRBV5-6 with TRBJ2-7; D is uncertain. V was clipped by 0 bases and J by 3 bases, with 13 bases between them. The CDR3 runs to 15 residues. Germline V CDR1 and CDR2: SGHDT, YYEEEE. In DNA, the CDR3 is TGTGCCAGCAGCTTGGTGCCTCAGGCCGACTACGAGCAGTACTTC. Translated: CASSLVPQADYEQYF.

This chain connects TRBV28 to TRBJ1-3; D not certain. In germline, CDR1 is MDHEN, CDR2 SYDVKM. CDR3 length: 13 residues. V was trimmed by 8 bases and J by 3 bases, leaving 11 bases between them. CDR3 amino acids: CASSGNNGNTIYF. The DNA of the CDR3 is TGTGCCAGCTCGGGGAATAATGGAAACACCATATATTTT.

The rearrangement uses TRBV7-6 and TRBJ1-2; D perhaps matches TRBD1 (5 bases). The CDR3 totals 14 residues. Trimming removed 1 base from V and 3 bases from J, with 9 bases in between. Germline V CDR1 and CDR2: SGHVS, FNYEAQ. CDR3 amino acids: CASSLGGDHYGYTF. In DNA form, the CDR3 reads TGTGCCAGCAGCTTAGGCGGGGACCACTATGGCTACACCTTC.

The V call is TRBV5-1, the J call TRBJ2-2; D may be TRBD1 (5 bases). Germline lookup yields CDR1 SGHRS and CDR2 YFSETQ. Trimming took off 2 bases at V and 6 bases at J, with 11 bases between the two ends. This CDR3 contains 14 residues. The CDR3 protein is CASSFSTGPGELFF. The CDR3 DNA reads as TGCGCCAGCAGCTTTTCTACAGGACCCGGGGAGCTGTTTTTT.

This clone was picked up a small number of times. The V gene is TRBV4-2, the J gene TRBJ1-3; tentative D call: TRBD1 (5 bases). Looked up from germline, CDR1 is LGHNA and CDR2 is YNFKEQ. Trimming stripped 4 bases from V and 3 bases from J, with 10 bases between. The CDR3 has 14 residues. Written as DNA, the CDR3 is TGTGCCAGCAGCCCCGGGGGTTATGGAAACACCATATATTTT. Amino acid sequence: CASSPGGYGNTIYF.

Written as DNA, the CDR3 is TGTGCCAGCAGCGCGGGAACAGGGGGCATCGATGAAAAACTGTTTTTT. The encoded protein is CASSAGTGGIDEKLFF. The genes are TRBV9 and TRBJ1-4; 9 nucleotides align to TRBD1. Per germline, CDR1 SGDLS and CDR2 YYNGEE. The CDR3 contains 16 residues. V dropped 3 bases and J dropped 6; count of bases not matched to a gene: 9.

The rearrangement uses TRBV14 and TRBJ2-7; possibly TRBD1 for D (6 bases). The germline V gene has CDR1 SGHDN and CDR2 FVKESK. The CDR3 is 15 amino acids. V was clipped by 1 base and J by 0 bases, with 10 bases between them. CDR3: CASSQGMTGSYEQYF. In DNA, the CDR3 is TGTGCCAGCAGCCAAGGAATGACAGGCTCCTACGAGCAGTACTTC.

This sequence joins TRBV2 and TRBJ2-1, with 11 nucleotides matching TRBD2. Germline V gives CDR1 SNHLY, CDR2 FYNNEI. The junction had 11 bases not matched to a gene; V was cut back by 7 bases and J by 6 bases. The CDR3 is 16 residues long. This CDR3 is CASKEERLAGINEQFF. Written as DNA, the CDR3 is TGTGCCAGCAAAGAAGAGAGACTAGCGGGAATCAATGAGCAGTTCTTC.

The chain recombines TRBV19 with TRBJ1-2; D may be TRBD1 (5 bases). The CDR3 length is 13 residues. The V end was cut by 10 bases, the J end by 4 bases, with 16 bases between. Germline V gene lookup returns CDR1 LNHDA and CDR2 SQIVND (reference sequence). This CDR3 reads CATTPGGTYGYTF. Here the CDR3 DNA reads TGTGCCACTACACCCGGGGGGACCTATGGCTACACCTTC.

J is TRBJ1-2 and V is TRBV19; the D is unclear. The CDR3 has 11 residues. CDR1 is LNHDA, CDR2 SQIVND, per germline (reference sequence). V was trimmed by 7 bases and J by 4 bases, leaving 7 bases between them. The CDR3 loop reads CASTPGYGYTF. DNA for the CDR3: TGTGCCAGTACGCCCGGCTATGGCTACACCTTC.